This TCR beta chain was identified during a study of blood T cells in healthy people across ages. Across the whole study: About one barcoded beta molecule per two T cells was captured by template switching.

Sample-barcoded 5' priming and a J-beta primer mix drove a second PCR of about 6 to 12 cycles. TCRdb fed the 5' RACE reads into MiXCR, producing one record per CDR3 protein. This table has 1.5 million or so distinct CDR3 sequences, roughly 40% appearing once. Points from the study as a whole: Relative to aged donors, long-lived donors carried more naive CD4+ cells and displayed higher diversity.

Worth noting for this clonotype: As yet, its antigen is unknown.

Donors each provided about 9.5 milliliters of peripheral blood. Isolation yielded PBMCs, at least 7 million per sample, in every case. There are 15 residues in the CDR3. V lost 6 bases, J lost 4 bases, and 16 bases lay in between. Germline V gene sequence: CDR1 SNHLY, CDR2 FYNNEI. Specimen: blood. This sequence originates from a woman between 18 and 29 years old in good health. The chain couples TRBV2 to TRBJ2-1, with a weak D call TRBD1 (6 bases). The CDR3 bases are TGTGCCAGCAGGTCCCTCAGGGGCCCTTACAATGAGCAGTTCTTC. Translated: CASRSLRGPYNEQFF.